Each of the 14 T cell receptor beta chains below was sequenced from the same sample in a study of blood T cells in healthy people across ages. Through a sample-barcoded 5' primer and a J-beta primer mix, a second PCR was run for about 6 to 12 cycles. In TCRdb, the 5' RACE reads were re-called with MiXCR into one record per CDR3 protein. The table has more than 700,000 distinct CDR3 sequences, 53% seen once; the top ten hold about 42%. The specimen sequenced was blood. The receptor source for this set is a man at least 80 years old in good health.

V and J are TRBV6-1 and TRBJ1-5; the match to TRBD1 covers 11 bases. The CDR3 is 16 amino acids. The V gene end was trimmed by 6 bases and the J gene end by 5 bases; junction bases not matched to a gene: 9. Looked up from germline, CDR1 is MNHNS and CDR2 is SASEGT. The CDR3 DNA reads as TGTGCCAGCAGCAAGGGGACAGGGGGAATCGATCAGCCCCAGCATTTT. Translated, it gives CASSKGTGGIDQPQHF.

This clonotype showed up just a few times. The rearrangement joins TRBV2 to TRBJ2-3, with D possibly matching TRBD2 (6 bases). Germline assignment: CDR1 SNHLY and CDR2 FYNNEI. Trimming cost V 4 bases and J 4 bases, with 12 bases left between them. The CDR3 loop spans 14 amino acids. This CDR3 is CASSVLWRADTQYF. CDR3 sequence (DNA): TGTGCCAGCAGTGTTTTGTGGAGGGCAGATACGCAGTATTTT.

This clonotype was seen a few times. V usage is TRBV4-1 and J usage is TRBJ2-3; 13 bases are shared with TRBD2. CDR1 and CDR2 from the germline V gene are MGHRA and YSYEKL. Losses at the gene ends were 1 base for V and 14 bases for J; bases not matched to a gene: 21. The CDR3 is 19 residues long. This chain's CDR3 is CASSQGTSGSIGADRYAYF. In nucleotides, the CDR3 is TGCGCCAGCAGCCAAGGGACTAGCGGGAGTATAGGTGCAGACAGATACGCGTATTTT.

This chain joins TRBV10-3 and TRBJ2-7, with a possible D match to TRBD2 (6 bases). V was cut by 0 bases and J by 4 bases, with 10 bases left in between. The germline V gene encodes CDR1 ENHRY and CDR2 SYGVKD. This CDR3 is 14 amino acids long. For the CDR3, the DNA is TGTGCCATCAGTGAGTCGAGGGAGGTTTACGAGCAGTACTTC. Encoded protein: CAISESREVYEQYF.

The chain carries TRBV28 and TRBJ2-5; a possible D gene is TRBD2 (7 bases). Near its end, the DNA agrees better with TRBJ2-7, so the J call may be wrong. This CDR3 comprises 15 residues. CDR1 is MDHEN, CDR2 SYDVKM, per germline. CDR3 bases: TGTGCCAGCTTTTCCATTGCGGGGGCGTGGGACGAGCAGTACTTC. It encodes CASFSIAGAWDEQYF.

This clonotype was counted only a few times. The chain employs TRBV2 and TRBJ1-2; D not resolved. The V gene's germline CDR1 is SNHLY and CDR2 FYNNEI. The length of the CDR3 is 14 residues. V was clipped by 2 bases and J by 4 bases, with 11 bases between them. DNA for the CDR3: TGTGCCAGCAGTGAAATTTCCAGCAGCTATGGCTACACCTTC. Its protein is CASSEISSSYGYTF.

The genes are TRBV11-3 and TRBJ2-5, with 10 bases matching TRBD1. V lost 0 bases, J lost 11 bases, and 12 bases stayed unmatched. CDR1 SGHNT and CDR2 YENEEA come from the germline V gene. The CDR3 length is 16 residues. CDR3 in amino acids: CASSLEVRDRGNEQYF. The CDR3 coding sequence is TGTGCCAGCAGCTTAGAGGTTCGGGACAGGGGAAATGAGCAGTACTTC.

The chain employs TRBV15 and TRBJ1-6, with a possible D match to TRBD1 (6 bases). V gave up 4 bases and J gave up 6 bases, with 16 bases separating them. This CDR3 spans 16 amino acids. Germline-derived CDR1 and CDR2 are LNHNV and YYDKDF (reference sequence). This chain's CDR3 is CATSTDGAGVNSPLHF. The CDR3 DNA reads as TGTGCCACCAGCACCGATGGGGCAGGGGTTAATTCACCCCTCCACTTT.

CDR3 residues: CASSEDIAGHNEQYF. CDR3 DNA sequence: TGTGCCAGCAGTGAAGATATAGCGGGTCACAATGAGCAGTACTTC. V gene TRBV6-1 combines with J gene TRBJ2-7, with TRBD2 matching over 7 bases. The CDR3 has 15 amino acids. Unmatched junction bases numbered 10, after V lost 1 base and J lost 7 bases. Germline V lookup: CDR1 MNHNS, CDR2 SASEGT.

V gene TRBV5-1 combines with J gene TRBJ2-5; 11 positions match TRBD2. The CDR3 consists of 16 residues. In germline, CDR1 is SGHRS, CDR2 YFSETQ. Germline trimming cut 2 bases from V and 2 bases from J; bases unmatched to any gene: 5. The CDR3 region is CASSFGTSGAQETQYF. The CDR3 region has the DNA TGCGCCAGCAGCTTCGGGACTAGCGGTGCTCAAGAGACCCAGTACTTC. The full variable domain, rest sourced from reference TRBV5-1 and TRBJ2-5, is KAGVTQTPRYLIKTRGQQVTLSCSPISGHRSVSWYQQTPGQGLQFLFEYFSETQRNKGNFPGRFSGRQFSNSRSEMNVSTLELGDSALYLCASSFGTSGAQETQYFGPGTRLLVL.

The gene calls are TRBV5-1 and TRBJ2-5; D perhaps matches TRBD1 (6 bases). Trimming took off 2 bases at V and 5 bases at J, with 13 bases between the two ends. The germline V gene has CDR1 SGHRS and CDR2 YFSETQ. This CDR3 is 14 amino acids long. The CDR3 loop reads CASSLYRVKETQYF. The CDR3 DNA reads TGCGCCAGCAGCTTATACAGGGTGAAGGAGACCCAGTACTTC. The variable domain in full, completed from reference TRBV5-1 and TRBJ2-5, reads KAGVTQTPRYLIKTRGQQVTLSCSPISGHRSVSWYQQTPGQGLQFLFEYFSETQRNKGNFPGRFSGRQFSNSRSEMNVSTLELGDSALYLCASSLYRVKETQYFGPGTRLLVL.

The genes are TRBV29-1 and TRBJ2-7, with TRBD1 matching over 7 bases. The CDR3 has 12 amino acids. Germline CDR1 reads SQVTM; CDR2 reads ANQGSEA. V lost 8 bases, J lost 0 bases, and 4 bases stayed unmatched. CDR3 amino acids: CSFRGYSYEQYF. In DNA, the CDR3 is TGCAGCTTCAGGGGGTACTCCTACGAGCAGTACTTC.

This sequence joins TRBV6-5 and TRBJ1-2; D remains unclear. CDR1 and CDR2 from the germline V gene are MNHEY and SVGAGI. The length of the CDR3 is 13 residues. The V and J ends lost 6 bases and 8 bases respectively, with 16 bases between them. In DNA, the CDR3 is TGTGCCAGCAGCCCGGGCCCCAACCCGGGCTACACCTTC. Encoded protein: CASSPGPNPGYTF.

This rearrangement joins TRBV5-4 to TRBJ2-5; 7 nucleotides line up with TRBD2. Germline CDR1 reads SGHNT; CDR2 reads YYREEE (reference sequence). The CDR3 runs 16 residues. With 4 bases clipped from V and 4 bases from J, the junction kept 13 bases outside the gene matches. This CDR3 is CASSREVGGGGETQYF. The CDR3 DNA reads TGTGCCAGCAGCCGTGAGGTGGGCGGGGGAGGAGAGACCCAGTACTTC.